This T cell receptor (beta chain) is drawn from a study of spatial heterogeneity in lung cancer. This clonotype was detected a few times. A single record per CDR3 protein comes from TCRdb applying MiXCR to the 5' RACE reads. The data show around 44,000 distinct CDR3 sequences, with over 9.5% seen just once and under 20% held by the top ten. Germline V gives CDR1 SGHDT, CDR2 YYEEEE. Trimming shortened V by 4 bases and J by 5 bases, and 13 bases separated the two germline ends. The length of the CDR3 is 13 residues. Time point defined: blood at routine non-recurrence follow-up after resection. The chain uses TRBV5-6 and TRBJ2-7; no definite D call. Here the sequenced sample was PBMCs, taken at follow-up. The source of this sequence is a female donor with early-stage non-small cell lung cancer. The CDR3 here is CASSPLGFHEQYF. In nucleotides, the CDR3 is TGTGCCAGCAGCCCCCTCGGGTTCCACGAGCAGTACTTC.